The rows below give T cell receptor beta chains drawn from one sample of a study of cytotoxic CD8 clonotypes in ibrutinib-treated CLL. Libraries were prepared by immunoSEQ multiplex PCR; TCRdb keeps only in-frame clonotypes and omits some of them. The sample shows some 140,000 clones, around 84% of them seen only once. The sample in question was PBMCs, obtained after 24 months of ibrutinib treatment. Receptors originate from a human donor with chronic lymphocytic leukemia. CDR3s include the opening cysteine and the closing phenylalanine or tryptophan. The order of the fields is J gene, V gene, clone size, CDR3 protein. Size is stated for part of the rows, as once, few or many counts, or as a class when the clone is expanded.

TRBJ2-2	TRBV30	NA	CAWRATGVVVTGELFF
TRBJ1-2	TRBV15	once	CATSEVGRKASYTF
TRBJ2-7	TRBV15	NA	CATSRETLSYEQYF
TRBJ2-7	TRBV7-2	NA	CASSFQTGTYEQYF
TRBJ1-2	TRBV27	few	CASSPRGDRNYGYTF
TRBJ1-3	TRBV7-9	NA	CASSFRQNSGNTIYF
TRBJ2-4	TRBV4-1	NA	CASSPPGELAKNIQYF
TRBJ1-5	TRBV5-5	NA	CASSLLRGGQPQHF
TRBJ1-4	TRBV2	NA	CASSSDRMVEKLFF
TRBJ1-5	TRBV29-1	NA	CSVADSVSNQPQHF
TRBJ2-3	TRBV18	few	CASSSDRGAQYF
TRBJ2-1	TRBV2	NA	CASSRSGGAYNEQFF
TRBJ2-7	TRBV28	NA	CASTPRAVYEQYF
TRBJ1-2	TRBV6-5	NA	CASSYRDRNYTF
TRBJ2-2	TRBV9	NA	CASSPDMKNTGELFF
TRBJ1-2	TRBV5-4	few	CASTTDRPNYGYTF
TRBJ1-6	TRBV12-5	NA	CASGFQTGNSPLHF
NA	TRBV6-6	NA	CASSSLAGEGEQYF
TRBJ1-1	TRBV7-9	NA	CASSSGQRNTEAFF
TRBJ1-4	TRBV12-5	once	CASGFQQGLEKLFF
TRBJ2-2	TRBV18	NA	CASSQHGTPVGGELFF
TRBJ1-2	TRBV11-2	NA	CASSLPSGFYGYTF
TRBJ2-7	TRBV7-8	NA	CASTLGTPSYEQYF
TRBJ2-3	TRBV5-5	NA	CASSLAAPDTQYF
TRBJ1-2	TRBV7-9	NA	CASSFQDSNYGYTF
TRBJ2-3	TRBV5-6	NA	CASSLAGQGTDTQYF
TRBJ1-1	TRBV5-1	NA	CASSLRQGLNTEAFF
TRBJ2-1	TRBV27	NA	CASSLGGITITKGEQFF
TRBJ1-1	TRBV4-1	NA	CASRTGNNMNTEAFF
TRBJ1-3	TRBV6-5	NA	CASSSAASGNTIYF
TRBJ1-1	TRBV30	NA	CAWRVNTEAFF
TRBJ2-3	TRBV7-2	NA	CASSRQGADTQYF
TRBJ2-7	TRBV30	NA	CAWAPGSGFGYF
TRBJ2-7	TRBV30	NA	CAWSKFGNSYEQYF
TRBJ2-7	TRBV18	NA	CASSPPQGRDSSYEQYF
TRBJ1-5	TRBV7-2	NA	CASSLFRGVGPQHF
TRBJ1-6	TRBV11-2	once	CASSLAGSGSPLHF
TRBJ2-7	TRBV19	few	CASSMKGTYENEQYF